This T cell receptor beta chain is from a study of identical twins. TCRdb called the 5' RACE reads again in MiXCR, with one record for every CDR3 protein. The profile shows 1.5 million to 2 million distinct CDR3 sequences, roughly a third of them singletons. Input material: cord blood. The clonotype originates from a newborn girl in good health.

In nucleotides, the CDR3 is TGCAGTGCTAGACTACTAGCGGGACCCTTCAATGAGCAGTTCTTC. As protein: CSARLLAGPFNEQFF. The chain uses TRBV20-1 and TRBJ2-1, with TRBD2 matching over 10 bases. The junction had 7 bases not matched to a gene; V was cut back by 2 bases and J by 6 bases. Germline CDR1 is DFQATT and CDR2 is SNEGSKA (reference sequence). The CDR3 consists of 15 residues.